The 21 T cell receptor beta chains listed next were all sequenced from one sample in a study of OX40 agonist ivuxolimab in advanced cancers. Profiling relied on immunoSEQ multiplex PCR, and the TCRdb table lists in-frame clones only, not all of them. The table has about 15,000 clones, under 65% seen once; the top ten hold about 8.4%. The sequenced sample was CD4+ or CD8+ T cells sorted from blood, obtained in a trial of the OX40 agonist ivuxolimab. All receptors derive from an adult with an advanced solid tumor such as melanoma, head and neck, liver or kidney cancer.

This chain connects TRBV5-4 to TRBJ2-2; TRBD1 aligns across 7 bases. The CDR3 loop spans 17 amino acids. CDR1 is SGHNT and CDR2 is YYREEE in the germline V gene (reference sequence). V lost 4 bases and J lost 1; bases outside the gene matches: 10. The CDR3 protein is CASSPGLTGLNTGELFF. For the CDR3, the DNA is TGTGCCAGCAGCCCTGGGCTGACAGGGCTGAACACCGGGGAGCTGTTTTTT.

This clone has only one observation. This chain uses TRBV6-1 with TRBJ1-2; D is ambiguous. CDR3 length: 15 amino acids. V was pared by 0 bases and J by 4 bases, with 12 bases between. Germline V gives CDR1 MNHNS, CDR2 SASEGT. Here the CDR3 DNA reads TGTGCCAGCAGTGAAGCGCAGGTCGGGTCCTATGGCTACACCTTC. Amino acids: CASSEAQVGSYGYTF.

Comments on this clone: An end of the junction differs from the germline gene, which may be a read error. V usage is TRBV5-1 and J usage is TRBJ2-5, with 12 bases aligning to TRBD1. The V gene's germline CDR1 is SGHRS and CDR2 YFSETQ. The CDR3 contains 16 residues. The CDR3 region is CAGSLGTGGFGETQYF. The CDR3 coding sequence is TGCGCCGGCAGCTTAGGGACAGGGGGCTTCGGAGAGACCCAGTACTTC.

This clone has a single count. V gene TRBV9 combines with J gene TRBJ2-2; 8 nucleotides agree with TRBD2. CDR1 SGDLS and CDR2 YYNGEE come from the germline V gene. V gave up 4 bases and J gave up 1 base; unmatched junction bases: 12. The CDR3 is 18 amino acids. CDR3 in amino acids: CASSPRGGDWKNTGELFF. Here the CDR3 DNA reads TGTGCCAGCAGCCCCCGGGGGGGGGATTGGAAGAACACCGGGGAGCTGTTTTTT.

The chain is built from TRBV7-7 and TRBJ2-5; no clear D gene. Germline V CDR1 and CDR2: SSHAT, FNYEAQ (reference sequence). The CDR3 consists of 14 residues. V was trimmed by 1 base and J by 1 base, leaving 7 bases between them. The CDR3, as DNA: TGTGCCAGCAGCTTAGGAGTGGGCCAAGAGACCCAGTACTTC. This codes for CASSLGVGQETQYF.

Here the CDR3 reads CASSLAGDTDTQYF. DNA of the CDR3: TGTGCCAGCAGTCTAGCGGGGGACACAGATACGCAGTATTTT. The V and J genes are TRBV27 and TRBJ2-3; 10 bases align to TRBD2. CDR1 is MNHEY and CDR2 is SMNVEV in the germline V gene (reference sequence). V lost 5 bases to trimming and J lost 2 bases; unmatched junction nucleotides: 1. The CDR3 runs 14 residues.

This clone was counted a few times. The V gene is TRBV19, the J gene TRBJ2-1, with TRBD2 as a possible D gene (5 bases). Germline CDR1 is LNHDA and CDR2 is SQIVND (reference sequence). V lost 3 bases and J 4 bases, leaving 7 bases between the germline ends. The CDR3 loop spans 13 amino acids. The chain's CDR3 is CASSMAGYNEQFF. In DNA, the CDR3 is TGTGCCAGTAGTATGGCGGGTTACAATGAGCAGTTCTTC.

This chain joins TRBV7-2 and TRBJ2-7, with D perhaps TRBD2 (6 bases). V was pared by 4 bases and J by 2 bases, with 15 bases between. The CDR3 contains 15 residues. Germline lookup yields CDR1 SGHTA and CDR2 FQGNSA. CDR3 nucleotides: TGTGCCAGCAGCTCGCCCCTTAGCGGTGCCTACGAGCAGTACTTC. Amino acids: CASSSPLSGAYEQYF.

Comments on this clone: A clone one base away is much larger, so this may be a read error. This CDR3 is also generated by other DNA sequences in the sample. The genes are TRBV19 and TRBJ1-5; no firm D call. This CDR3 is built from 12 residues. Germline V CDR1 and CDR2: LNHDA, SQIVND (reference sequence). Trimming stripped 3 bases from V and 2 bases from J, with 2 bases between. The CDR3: CASSIGNQPQHF. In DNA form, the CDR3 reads TGTGCCAGTAGTATCGGCAATCAGCCCCAGCATTTT.

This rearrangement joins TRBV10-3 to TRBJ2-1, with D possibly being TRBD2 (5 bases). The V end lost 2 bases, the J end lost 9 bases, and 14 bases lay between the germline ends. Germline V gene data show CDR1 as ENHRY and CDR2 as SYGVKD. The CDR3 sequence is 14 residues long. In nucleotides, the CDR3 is TGTGCCATCAGTGAGCGGGGTCTGGTAACTGAGCAGTTCTTC. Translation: CAISERGLVTEQFF.

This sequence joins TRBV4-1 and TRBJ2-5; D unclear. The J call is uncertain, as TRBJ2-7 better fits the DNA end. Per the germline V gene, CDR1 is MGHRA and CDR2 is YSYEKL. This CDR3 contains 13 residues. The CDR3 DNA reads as TGCGCCAGCAGCCAAGGTGTAGGTTACGAGCAGTACTTC. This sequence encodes CASSQGVGYEQYF.

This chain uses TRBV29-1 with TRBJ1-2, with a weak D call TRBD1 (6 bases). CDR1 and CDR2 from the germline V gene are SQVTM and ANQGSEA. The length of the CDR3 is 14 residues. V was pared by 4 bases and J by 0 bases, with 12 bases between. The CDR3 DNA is TGCAGCGTTGCAACAGGGCTAGCTAACTATGGCTACACCTTC. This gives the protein CSVATGLANYGYTF.

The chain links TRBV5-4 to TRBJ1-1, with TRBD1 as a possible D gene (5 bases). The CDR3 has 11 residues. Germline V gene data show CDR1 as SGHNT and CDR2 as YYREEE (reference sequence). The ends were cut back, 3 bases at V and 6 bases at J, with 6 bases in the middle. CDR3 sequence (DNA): TGTGCCAGCAGCTGGGACTCTGAAGCTTTCTTT. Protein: CASSWDSEAFF.

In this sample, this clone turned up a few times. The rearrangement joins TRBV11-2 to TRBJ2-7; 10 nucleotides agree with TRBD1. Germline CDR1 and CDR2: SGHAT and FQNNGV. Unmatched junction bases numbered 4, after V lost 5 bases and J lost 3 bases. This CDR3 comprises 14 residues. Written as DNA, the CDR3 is TGTGCCAGCAGCCCCGGACAGGGGGACTACGAGCAGTACTTC. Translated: CASSPGQGDYEQYF.

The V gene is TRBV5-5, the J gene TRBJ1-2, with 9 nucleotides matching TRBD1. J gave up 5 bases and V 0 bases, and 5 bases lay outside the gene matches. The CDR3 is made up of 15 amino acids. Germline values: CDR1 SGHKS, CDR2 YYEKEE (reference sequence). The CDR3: CASSLGDGTGYGYTF. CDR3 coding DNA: TGTGCCAGCAGCTTGGGCGACGGGACAGGGTATGGCTACACCTTC.

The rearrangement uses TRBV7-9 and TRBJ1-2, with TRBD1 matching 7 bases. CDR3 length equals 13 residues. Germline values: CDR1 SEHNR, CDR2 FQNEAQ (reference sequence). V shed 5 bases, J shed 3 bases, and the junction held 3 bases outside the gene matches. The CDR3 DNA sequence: TGTGCCAGCAGCCAGGGGGGTTACTATGGCTACACCTTC. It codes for CASSQGGYYGYTF.

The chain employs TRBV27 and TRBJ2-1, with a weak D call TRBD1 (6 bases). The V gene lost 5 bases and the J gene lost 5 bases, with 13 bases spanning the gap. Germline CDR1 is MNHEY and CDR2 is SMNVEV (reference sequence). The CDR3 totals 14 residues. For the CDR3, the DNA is TGTGCCAGCAGTGGATGGACAGCCAACAATGAGCAGTTCTTC. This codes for CASSGWTANNEQFF.

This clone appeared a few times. The CDR3 protein is CASSVTPNYSYEQYF. As DNA, the CDR3 is TGTGCCAGCAGCGTGACTCCTAATTACTCCTACGAGCAGTACTTC. The rearrangement joins TRBV5-5 to TRBJ2-7; D is undetermined. Trimming pared 4 bases from V and 0 bases from J, leaving 14 bases between. This CDR3 is 15 amino acids long. Germline V lookup: CDR1 SGHKS, CDR2 YYEKEE (reference sequence).

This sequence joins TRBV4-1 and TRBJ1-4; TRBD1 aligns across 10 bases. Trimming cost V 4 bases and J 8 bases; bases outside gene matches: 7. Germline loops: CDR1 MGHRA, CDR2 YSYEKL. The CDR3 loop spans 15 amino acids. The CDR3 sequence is CASSRSGTGEEKLFF. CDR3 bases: TGCGCCAGCAGCCGATCCGGGACAGGGGAGGAAAAACTGTTTTTT.

The DNA for the CDR3 is TGTGCCAGCAGCTTAAGTGGACTAGCGGGGTTTGCCGGGGAGCTGTTTTTT. Translating it yields CASSLSGLAGFAGELFF. The J gene is TRBJ2-2, the V gene TRBV7-2, with TRBD2 matching 12 bases. Per the germline V gene, CDR1 is SGHTA and CDR2 is FQGNSA. The V and J ends lost 2 bases and 6 bases, in that order; junction bases with no gene match: 7. The CDR3 has 17 amino acids.

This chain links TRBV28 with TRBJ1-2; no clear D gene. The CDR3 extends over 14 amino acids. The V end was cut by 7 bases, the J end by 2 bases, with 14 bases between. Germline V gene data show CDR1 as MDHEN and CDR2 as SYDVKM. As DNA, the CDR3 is TGTGCCAGCACCTCGGTAGTAATCAACTATGGCTACACCTTC. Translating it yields CASTSVVINYGYTF.